These T cell receptor beta chains were read from a single sample in a study of blood T cell repertoires in COVID-19. Produced via immunoSEQ multiplex PCR; TCRdb's table is partial and in-frame only. This sample yields roughly 380,000 clones, of which 89% are seen a single time; about 1.4% belongs to the top ten. Specimen: peripheral blood. Receptors were obtained from a woman aged 40 to 49 with COVID-19, enrolled during active disease. Each CDR3 is given with its conserved first and last residue. The D gene is left open where the match is weak. The listing skips clone size in some rows; elsewhere it reads once, few, many or a size class.

size | J | D | V | CDR3 | DNA
once | TRBJ2-2 | . | TRBV7-3 | CASSFTTLGELFF | TGTGCCAGCAGTTTCACTACTCTCGGGGAGCTGTTTTTT
. | TRBJ1-1 | TRBD1 | TRBV18 | CASSPVRGFTEAFF | TGTGCCAGCTCACCAGTCAGGGGGTTCACTGAAGCTTTCTTT
. | TRBJ2-7 | TRBD2 | TRBV20-1 | CSASYGGKDEQYF | TGCAGTGCTAGTTACGGGGGGAAGGACGAGCAGTACTTC
. | TRBJ1-5 | . | TRBV15 | CATKQGNQPQHF | TGTGCCACGAAACAGGGAAATCAGCCCCAGCATTTT
once | TRBJ1-1 | TRBD1 | TRBV7-3 | CASAAGGSTEAFF | TGTGCCAGTGCGGCAGGGGGGAGCACTGAAGCTTTCTTT
. | TRBJ1-5 | . | TRBV30 | CAWSRGSNQPQHF | TGTGCCTGGAGTAGAGGAAGCAATCAGCCCCAGCATTTT
. | TRBJ1-2 | TRBD1 | TRBV9 | CASSVEQGSGYTF | TGTGCCAGCAGCGTAGAACAGGGGAGTGGCTACACCTTC
. | TRBJ2-1 | TRBD2 | TRBV24-1 | CATSGRWTSAYNEQFF | TGTGCCACCAGTGGGCGGTGGACTAGCGCTTACAATGAGCAGTTCTTC
. | TRBJ1-4 | . | TRBV6-1 | CASSDTTFRVRNEKLFF | TGTGCCAGCAGTGATACGACCTTCAGGGTTCGAAATGAAAAACTGTTTTTT
. | TRBJ2-5 | . | TRBV5-6 | CASSRDQGTEETQYF | TGTGCCAGCAGCCGCGATCAGGGAACCGAAGAGACCCAGTACTTC
. | TRBJ1-4 | TRBD1 | TRBV4-1 | CASSHNRGNEKLFF | TGCGCCAGCAGCCATAACAGGGGGAATGAAAAACTGTTTTTT
. | TRBJ2-2 | . | TRBV5-1 | CASSSGANTGELFF | TGCGCCAGCAGTTCTGGGGCTAACACCGGGGAGCTGTTTTTT
. | TRBJ2-7 | . | TRBV7-9 | CASSPIGSEYEQYF | TGTGCCAGCAGCCCGATCGGGTCCGAGTACGAGCAGTACTTC
. | TRBJ1-2 | TRBD1 | TRBV28 | CASSAPQGAGEGYTF | TGTGCCAGCAGTGCCCCACAGGGGGCAGGGGAGGGCTACACCTTC
. | TRBJ1-2 | TRBD1 | TRBV5-1 | CASSLEGTVYNYGYTF | TGCGCCAGCAGCTTGGAAGGGACAGTCTATAACTATGGCTACACCTTC
. | TRBJ1-3 | . | TRBV5-5 | CASSPSQQGSGNTIYF | TGTGCCAGCAGCCCATCACAACAGGGCTCTGGAAACACCATATATTTT
few | TRBJ2-1 | TRBD2 | TRBV29-1 | CSVWGGNEQFF | TGCAGCGTTTGGGGGGGGAATGAGCAGTTCTTC
. | TRBJ1-5 | . | TRBV19 | CASQGFGSAGPNQPQHF | TGTGCCAGTCAGGGGTTCGGTTCGGCAGGCCCTAATCAGCCCCAGCATTTT
. | TRBJ1-1 | . | TRBV6-2/TRBV6-3 | CASSRSAEAFF | TGTGCCAGCAGCCGCAGTGCTGAAGCTTTCTTT
. | TRBJ1-2 | . | TRBV19 | CASSIDSLNYGYTF | TGTGCCAGTAGTATTGACAGCCTTAACTATGGCTACACCTTC
. | TRBJ2-5 | . | TRBV6-6 | CASSYGTQGADKYF | TGTGCCAGCAGTTACGGAACCCAGGGTGCCGACAAGTACTTC
. | TRBJ1-6 | . | TRBV3-1/TRBV3-2 | CASSPRVGWRDSPLHF | TGTGCCAGCAGCCCGCGGGTAGGTTGGAGAGATTCACCCCTCCACTTT
. | TRBJ2-7 | TRBD1 | TRBV5-1 | CASSPEGASYEQYF | TGCGCCAGCAGCCCCGAGGGGGCCTCCTACGAGCAGTACTTC
. | TRBJ2-3 | TRBD2 | TRBV5-4 | CASSLPLAGVGTDTQYF | TGTGCCAGCAGCCTTCCCCTAGCGGGAGTCGGCACAGATACGCAGTATTTT
. | TRBJ2-5 | . | TRBV18 | CASSPLSGTKQETQYF | TGTGCCAGCTCACCCCTCTCCGGGACAAAGCAAGAGACCCAGTACTTC
. | TRBJ1-4 | . | TRBV29-1 | CSVEEGGATNEKLFF | TGCAGCGTTGAAGAAGGGGGGGCAACTAATGAAAAACTGTTTTTT
. | TRBJ1-1 | TRBD1 | TRBV9 | CASSVTGVNTEAFF | TGTGCCAGCAGCGTGACAGGGGTGAACACTGAAGCTTTCTTT
. | TRBJ1-5 | TRBD1 | TRBV6-5 | CASSTGGVSNQPQHF | TGTGCCAGCTCTACAGGGGGTGTGAGCAATCAGCCCCAGCATTTT
. | TRBJ2-7 | . | TRBV7-9 | CASSAPGIAYEQYF | TGTGCCAGCAGCGCCCCCGGGATTGCCTACGAGCAGTACTTC
. | TRBJ2-3 | TRBD2 | TRBV7-2 | CASSPDFGGYGADTQYF | TGTGCCAGCAGCCCTGACTTCGGGGGGTATGGGGCAGATACGCAGTATTTT
. | TRBJ1-1 | . | TRBV2 | CASSFTLNTEAFF | TGTGCCAGCAGCTTTACATTGAACACTGAAGCTTTCTTT
. | TRBJ2-7 | TRBD1 | TRBV5-1 | CASSLGPATGGSSYEQYF | TGCGCCAGCAGCTTGGGCCCCGCAACAGGGGGCAGCTCCTACGAGCAGTACTTC
. | TRBJ1-6 | . | TRBV20-1 | CSARDSPLHF | TGCAGTGCTAGAGATTCCCCACTCCACTTT
. | TRBJ2-1 | TRBD2 | TRBV11-3 | CASSSLPAGVNEQFF | TGTGCCAGCAGCTCCCTCCCAGCGGGAGTCAATGAGCAGTTCTTC
once | TRBJ2-7 | TRBD2 | TRBV28 | CASRGRLAGTYEQYF | TGTGCCAGCAGGGGTCGACTAGCGGGAACCTACGAGCAGTACTTC
. | TRBJ2-2 | TRBD2 | TRBV7-3 | CASSPQAGGPGTGELFF | TGTGCCAGCAGCCCCCAAGCGGGGGGGCCGGGCACCGGGGAGCTGTTTTTT
. | TRBJ2-7 | . | TRBV3-1/TRBV3-2 | CASSQDLRAARVYEQYF | TGTGCCAGCAGCCAAGATTTGCGGGCCGCCCGAGTGTACGAGCAGTACTTC
. | TRBJ2-3 | TRBD2 | TRBV7-9 | CASSPGLAADTQYF | TGTGCCAGCAGCCCGGGACTAGCAGCAGATACGCAGTATTTT
. | TRBJ1-5 | . | TRBV27 | CASSLGSRRGPQHF | TGTGCCAGCAGTTTGGGCAGCCGAAGGGGGCCCCAGCATTTT
. | TRBJ1-5 | . | TRBV19 | CASSTSGDNQPQHF | TGTGCCAGTAGTACTAGTGGTGACAATCAGCCCCAGCATTTT
. | TRBJ1-6 | . | TRBV30 | CAWSPRTDNSPLHF | TGTGCCTGGAGCCCGCGGACAGACAATTCACCCCTCCACTTT
. | TRBJ2-7 | TRBD1 | TRBV6-6 | CASSSDRGRYDEQYF | TGTGCCAGCAGTTCCGACAGGGGCAGATACGACGAGCAGTACTTC
. | TRBJ2-5 | TRBD1 | TRBV7-8 | CASSLTRDRVLGETQYF | TGTGCCAGCAGCTTAACCCGGGACAGGGTATTGGGAGAGACCCAGTACTTC
once | TRBJ2-1 | TRBD2 | TRBV2 | CASSEATLAGVSYNEQFF | TGTGCCAGCAGTGAAGCAACCCTAGCGGGGGTGTCCTACAATGAGCAGTTCTTC
. | TRBJ1-2 | . | TRBV5-1 | CASSLEGQFNYGYTF | TGCGCCAGCAGCTTGGAAGGACAGTTTAACTATGGCTACACCTTC
. | TRBJ2-3 | TRBD2 | TRBV12-5 | CASGFLGREGFTDTQYF | TGTGCTAGTGGTTTCCTCGGTCGGGAGGGTTTCACAGATACGCAGTATTTT
. | TRBJ1-4 | . | TRBV28 | CATQSVNNEKLFF | TGTGCCACCCAATCGGTCAATAATGAAAAACTGTTTTTT
. | TRBJ1-1 | . | TRBV19 | CASSNRAAGGTEAFF | TGTGCCAGTAGTAACAGGGCGGCAGGAGGCACTGAAGCTTTCTTT
. | TRBJ1-1 | TRBD1 | TRBV28 | CASSQTTQGVGAFF | TGTGCCAGCAGTCAGACGACACAGGGGGTTGGGGCTTTCTTT
. | TRBJ1-4 | TRBD1 | TRBV6-5 | CASSSGQGNEKLFF | TGTGCCAGCAGCTCGGGACAGGGGAACGAAAAACTGTTTTTT
once | TRBJ1-2 | . | TRBV28 | CASSLLQGSVGYTF | TGTGCCAGCAGTTTACTGCAGGGGTCCGTGGGCTACACCTTC
. | TRBJ1-1 | TRBD1 | TRBV3-1/TRBV3-2 | CASSQEGGQKAFF | TGTGCCAGCAGCCAAGAGGGGGGACAGAAAGCTTTCTTT
. | TRBJ1-1 | . | TRBV5-5 | CASSPRPTGPLNTEAFF | TGTGCCAGCAGCCCAAGACCGACAGGCCCCCTGAACACTGAAGCTTTCTTT
. | TRBJ1-4 | . | TRBV3-1/TRBV3-2 | CASSPGVPNEKLFF | TGTGCCAGCAGCCCCGGGGTCCCTAATGAAAAACTGTTTTTT
. | TRBJ2-3 | . | TRBV7-8 | CASSFIRWPSTDTQYF | TGTGCCAGCAGCTTCATCCGATGGCCCAGCACAGATACGCAGTATTTT